The text below deals with one T cell receptor (beta chain). The data were taken from a study of blood T cell repertoires in COVID-19. Background on the study: COVID-19 samples collected from the United States, Italy and Spain covered acute and convalescent phases.

Measured with immunoSEQ multiplex PCR; TCRdb has only the in-frame clones, and not every one. The sample carries about 150,000 clones, 65% to 85% recorded once. Germline V lookup: CDR1 MNHEY, CDR2 SMNVEV (reference sequence). The CDR3 runs 13 residues. J gave up 8 bases and V 2 bases, and 2 bases lay outside the gene matches. Material for sequencing was peripheral blood. This TCR derives from a man between 50 and 59 years old with active or convalescent COVID-19. This rearrangement joins TRBV27 to TRBJ1-4, with 7 bases matching TRBD1. In DNA form, the CDR3 reads TGTGCCAGCAGTTTAAACAGGGGAGAAAAACTGTTTTTT. Encoded protein: CASSLNRGEKLFF. Combining the CDR3 with reference TRBV27 and TRBJ1-4 gives the whole variable domain EAQVTQNPRYLITVTGKKLTVTCSQNMNHEYMSWYRQDPGLGLRQIYYSMNVEVTDKGDVPEGYKVSRKEKRNFPLILESPSPNQTSLYFCASSLNRGEKLFFGSGTQLSVL.